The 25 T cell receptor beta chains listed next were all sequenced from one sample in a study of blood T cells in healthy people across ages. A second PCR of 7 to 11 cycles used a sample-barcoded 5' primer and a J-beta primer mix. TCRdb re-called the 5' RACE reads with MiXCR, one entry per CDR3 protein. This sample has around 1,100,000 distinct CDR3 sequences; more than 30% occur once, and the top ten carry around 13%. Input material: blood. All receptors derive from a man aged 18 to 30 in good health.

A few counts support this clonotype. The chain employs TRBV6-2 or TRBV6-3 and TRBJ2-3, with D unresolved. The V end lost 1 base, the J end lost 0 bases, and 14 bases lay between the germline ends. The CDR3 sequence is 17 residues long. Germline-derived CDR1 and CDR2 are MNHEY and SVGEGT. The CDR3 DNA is TGTGCCAGCAGTTACTTTCCCACGGCCTCTAGCACAGATACGCAGTATTTT. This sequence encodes CASSYFPTASSTDTQYF.

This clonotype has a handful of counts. The CDR3 sequence: CASSLDNAPVTDTQYF. CDR3 sequence (DNA): TGTGCCAGCAGCTTAGACAACGCCCCCGTCACAGATACGCAGTATTTT. This chain uses TRBV7-8 with TRBJ2-3; no clear D gene. V dropped 1 base and J dropped 2 bases, with 13 bases sitting between them. The germline gives CDR1 SGHVS, CDR2 FQNEAQ. CDR3 size: 16 residues.

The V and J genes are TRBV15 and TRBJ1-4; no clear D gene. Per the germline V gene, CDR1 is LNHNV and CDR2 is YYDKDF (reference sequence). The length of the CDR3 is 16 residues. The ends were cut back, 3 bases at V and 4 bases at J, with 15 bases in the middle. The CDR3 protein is CATSSMAGRINEKLFF. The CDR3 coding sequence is TGTGCCACCAGCAGTATGGCAGGACGGATTAATGAAAAACTGTTTTTT.

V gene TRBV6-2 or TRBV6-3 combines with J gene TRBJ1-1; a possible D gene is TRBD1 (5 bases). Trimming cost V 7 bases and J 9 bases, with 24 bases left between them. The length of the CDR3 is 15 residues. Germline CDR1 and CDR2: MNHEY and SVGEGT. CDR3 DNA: TGTGCCAGCACCCCGGGCGAGTGGGGGAAAAACAAAGCTTTCTTT. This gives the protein CASTPGEWGKNKAFF.

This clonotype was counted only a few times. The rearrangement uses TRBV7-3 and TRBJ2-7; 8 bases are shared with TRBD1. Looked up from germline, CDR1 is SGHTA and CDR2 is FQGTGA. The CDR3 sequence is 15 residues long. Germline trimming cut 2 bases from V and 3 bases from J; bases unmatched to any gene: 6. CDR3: CASSLGRTGNYEQYF. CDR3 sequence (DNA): TGTGCCAGCAGCTTAGGTAGGACAGGGAACTACGAGCAGTACTTC.

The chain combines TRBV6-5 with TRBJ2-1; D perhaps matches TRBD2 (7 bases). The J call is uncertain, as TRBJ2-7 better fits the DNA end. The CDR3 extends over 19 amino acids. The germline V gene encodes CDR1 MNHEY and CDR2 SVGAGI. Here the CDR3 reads CASSYPSILGGRPYNEQYF. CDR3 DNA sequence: TGTGCCAGCAGTTACCCTAGCATACTGGGGGGGCGCCCCTACAACGAGCAGTACTTC.

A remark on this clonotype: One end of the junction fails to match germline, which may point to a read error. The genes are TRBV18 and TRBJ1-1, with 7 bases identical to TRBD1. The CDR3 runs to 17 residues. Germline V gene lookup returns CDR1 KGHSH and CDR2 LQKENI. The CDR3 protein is CASSPPGNRGRNTKAFF. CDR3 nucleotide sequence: TGTGCCAGCTCACCTCCGGGGAACAGGGGCCGAAACACTAAAGCTTTCTTT.

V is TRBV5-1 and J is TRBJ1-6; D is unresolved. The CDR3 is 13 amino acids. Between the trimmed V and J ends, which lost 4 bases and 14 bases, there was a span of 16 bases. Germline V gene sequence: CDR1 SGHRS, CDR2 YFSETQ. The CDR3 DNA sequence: TGCGCCAGCAGCGAGATCGGGGATCGGACCCTCCACTTT. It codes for CASSEIGDRTLHF.

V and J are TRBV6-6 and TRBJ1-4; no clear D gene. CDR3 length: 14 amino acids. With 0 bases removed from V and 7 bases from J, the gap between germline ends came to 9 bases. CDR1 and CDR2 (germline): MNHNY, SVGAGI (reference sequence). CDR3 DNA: TGTGCCAGCAGTTACTCTTTAAGGGCTGAAAAACTGTTTTTT. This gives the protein CASSYSLRAEKLFF.

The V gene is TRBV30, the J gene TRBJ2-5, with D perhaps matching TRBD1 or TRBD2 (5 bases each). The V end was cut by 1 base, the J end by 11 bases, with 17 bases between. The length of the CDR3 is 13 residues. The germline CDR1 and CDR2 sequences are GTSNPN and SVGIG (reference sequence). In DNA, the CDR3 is TGTGCCTGGAGTGGAGGGTCTGAAGGGGAGCAGTACTTC. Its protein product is CAWSGGSEGEQYF.

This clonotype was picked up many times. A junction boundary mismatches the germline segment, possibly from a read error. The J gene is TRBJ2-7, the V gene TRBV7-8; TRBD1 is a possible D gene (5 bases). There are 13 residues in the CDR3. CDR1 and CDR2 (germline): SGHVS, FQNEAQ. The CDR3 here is CASSVGQTYEQYF. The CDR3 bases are TGCGCCAGCAGCGTCGGACAAACCTACGAGCAGTACTTC.

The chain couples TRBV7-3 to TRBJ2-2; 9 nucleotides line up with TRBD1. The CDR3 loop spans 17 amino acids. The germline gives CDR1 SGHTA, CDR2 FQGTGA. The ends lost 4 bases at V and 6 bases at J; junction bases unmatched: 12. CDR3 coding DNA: TGTGCCAGCAGCTCAAATTTACAGGGGGCGTTGGCCGGGGAGCTGTTTTTT. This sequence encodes CASSSNLQGALAGELFF. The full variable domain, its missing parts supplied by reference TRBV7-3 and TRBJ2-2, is GAGVSQTPSNKVTEKGKYVELRCDPISGHTALYWYRQSLGQGPEFLIYFQGTGAADDSGLPNDRFFAVRPEGSVSTLKIQRTERGDSAVYLCASSSNLQGALAGELFFGEGSRLTVL.

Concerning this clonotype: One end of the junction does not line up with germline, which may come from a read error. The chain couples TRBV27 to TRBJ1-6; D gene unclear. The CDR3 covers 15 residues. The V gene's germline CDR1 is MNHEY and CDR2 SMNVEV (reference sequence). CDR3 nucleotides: TGTACCAGCAGTAGAGGGAGAACATCCTATTCACCCCTCCACTTT. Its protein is CTSSRGRTSYSPLHF.

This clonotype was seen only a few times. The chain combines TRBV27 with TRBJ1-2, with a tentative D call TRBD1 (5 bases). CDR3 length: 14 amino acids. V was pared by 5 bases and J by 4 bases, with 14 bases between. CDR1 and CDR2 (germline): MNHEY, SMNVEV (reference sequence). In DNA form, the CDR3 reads TGTGCCAGCAGTCATTATATGGGGGGCTATGGCTACACCTTC. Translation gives CASSHYMGGYGYTF.

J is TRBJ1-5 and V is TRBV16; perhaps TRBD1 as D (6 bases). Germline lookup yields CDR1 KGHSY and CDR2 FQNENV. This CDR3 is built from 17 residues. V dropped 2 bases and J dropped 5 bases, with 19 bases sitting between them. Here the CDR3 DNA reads TGTGCCAGCAGCCAAAGTAGAACCGCGGCAGGGGATCAGCCCCAGCATTTT. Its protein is CASSQSRTAAGDQPQHF.

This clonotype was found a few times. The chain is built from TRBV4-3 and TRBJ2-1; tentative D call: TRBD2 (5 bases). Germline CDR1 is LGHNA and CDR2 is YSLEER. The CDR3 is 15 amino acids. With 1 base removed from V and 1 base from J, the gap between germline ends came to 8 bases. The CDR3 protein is CASSQAGLSYNEQFF. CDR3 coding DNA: TGCGCCAGCAGCCAAGCTGGACTTTCCTACAATGAGCAGTTCTTC.

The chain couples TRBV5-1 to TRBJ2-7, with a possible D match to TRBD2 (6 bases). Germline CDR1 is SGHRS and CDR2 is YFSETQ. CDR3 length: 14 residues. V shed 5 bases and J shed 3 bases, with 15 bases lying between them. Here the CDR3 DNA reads TGCGCCAGCAGTCCCGGGACTGCCGGCTACGAGCAGTACTTC. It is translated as CASSPGTAGYEQYF.

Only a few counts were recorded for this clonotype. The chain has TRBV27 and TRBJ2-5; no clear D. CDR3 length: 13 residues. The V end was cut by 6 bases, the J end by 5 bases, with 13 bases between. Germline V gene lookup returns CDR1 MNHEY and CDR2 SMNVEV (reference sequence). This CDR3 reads CASSPRIIETQYF. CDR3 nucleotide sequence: TGTGCCAGCAGCCCTCGTATAATTGAGACCCAGTACTTC.

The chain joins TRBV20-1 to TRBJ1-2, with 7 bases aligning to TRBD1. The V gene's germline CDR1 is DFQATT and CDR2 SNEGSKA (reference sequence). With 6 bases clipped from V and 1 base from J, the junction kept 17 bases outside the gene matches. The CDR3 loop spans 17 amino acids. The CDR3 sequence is CSAPPPLTGILNYGYTF. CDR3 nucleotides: TGCAGTGCCCCTCCCCCCTTGACAGGGATACTTAACTATGGCTACACCTTC.

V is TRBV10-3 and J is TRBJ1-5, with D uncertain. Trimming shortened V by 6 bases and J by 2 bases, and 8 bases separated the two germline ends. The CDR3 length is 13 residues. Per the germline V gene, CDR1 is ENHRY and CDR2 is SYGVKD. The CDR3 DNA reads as TGTGCCATCAGCCGGGATGGCAATCAGCCCCAGCATTTT. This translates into CAISRDGNQPQHF.

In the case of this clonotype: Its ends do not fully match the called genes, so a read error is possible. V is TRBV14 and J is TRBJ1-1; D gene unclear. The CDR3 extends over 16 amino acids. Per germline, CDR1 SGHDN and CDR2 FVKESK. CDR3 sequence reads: CASSQDLGFMNAEAFF. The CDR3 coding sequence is TGTGCCAGCAGCCAAGATCTCGGGTTCATGAACGCTGAAGCTTTCTTT.

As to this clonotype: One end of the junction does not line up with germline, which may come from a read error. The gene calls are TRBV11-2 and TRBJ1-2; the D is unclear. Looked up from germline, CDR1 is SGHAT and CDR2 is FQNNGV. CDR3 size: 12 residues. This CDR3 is CASNLVGNGYTF. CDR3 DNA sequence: TGTGCCAGCAACTTAGTAGGGAATGGCTACACCTTC.

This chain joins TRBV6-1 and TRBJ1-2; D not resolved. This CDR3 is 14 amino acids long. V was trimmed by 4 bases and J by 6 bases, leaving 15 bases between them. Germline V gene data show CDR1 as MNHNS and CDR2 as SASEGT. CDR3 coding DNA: TGTGCCAGCAGTGTGTCCATGGGAGGAGATGGCTACACCTTC. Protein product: CASSVSMGGDGYTF.

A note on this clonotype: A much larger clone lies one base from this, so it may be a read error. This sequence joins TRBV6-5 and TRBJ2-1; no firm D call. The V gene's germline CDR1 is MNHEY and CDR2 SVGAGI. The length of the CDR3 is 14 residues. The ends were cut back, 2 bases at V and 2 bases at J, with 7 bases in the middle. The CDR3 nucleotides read TGTGCCAGCAGTTACGTGGGCGCCTACAATGAGCAGTTCTTC. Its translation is CASSYVGAYNEQFF.

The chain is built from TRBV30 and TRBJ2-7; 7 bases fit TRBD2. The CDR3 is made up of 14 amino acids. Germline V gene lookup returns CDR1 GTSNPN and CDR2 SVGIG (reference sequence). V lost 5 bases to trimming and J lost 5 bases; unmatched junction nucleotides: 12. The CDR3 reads CAWGPGGTGNEQYF. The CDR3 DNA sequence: TGTGCCTGGGGCCCCGGGGGGACGGGGAACGAGCAGTACTTC.